The clone carrying this TCR beta chain was recorded a few times. One entry per CDR3 protein, called by TCRdb with MiXCR from the PCR reads. This sample has under 13,000 distinct CDR3 sequences; about 48% occur once, and the top ten carry about 20%. The patients had localized lung adenocarcinoma, a non-small cell subtype. The sample comes from a study of CD4 and CD8 cells across lung adenocarcinoma regions. The CDR3 has 14 residues. Germline V gives CDR1 ENHRY, CDR2 SYGVKD. The ends were cut back, 10 bases at V and 3 bases at J, with 17 bases in the middle. This clonotype was obtained from a male donor with lung adenocarcinoma. The CD4 and CD8 labels of this study may be unreliable. The chain couples TRBV10-3 to TRBJ2-3; weak D call: TRBD2 (5 bases). The source material was CD4+ T cells from the center of a lung tumor. The CDR3 coding sequence is TGTGCCACGCGGCAAGGGAGAGGGACAGATACGCAGTATTTT. Translated: CATRQGRGTDTQYF.